This T cell receptor (beta chain) was recorded in a study of CD8 T cells in Susac syndrome (dated by TCRdb to about 2019). Study-wide context: Of the Susac syndrome patients who were sequenced, 8 or 9 were in clinical remission while about six had clinically active disease. At blood withdrawal, Susac syndrome patients were therapy-naive, treated with corticosteroids (with IVIg additionally given to some), or treated with IVIg alone. Repertoire sequencing was used to test whether CD8+ T cell activation and differentiation in Susac syndrome was antigen driven.

The germline ends are 14 bases apart after V is trimmed by 4 bases and J by 4 bases. Inclusive of the bounding cysteine and phenylalanine, the CDR3 is 14 residues long. The retained sequence is limited to the CDR3, 42 bases, with the frame set at the first base. CDR1 and CDR2 (SGHTS, YDEGEE) derive from the germline V gene. Peripheral blood CD8+ and CD4+ T cells from healthy donors, Susac syndrome patients and multiple sclerosis patients were profiled using high-throughput TCR beta sequencing. The Susac syndrome patients fulfilled recently defined diagnostic criteria for either definite or probable disease. Bulk CD8+ and CD4+ T cells were purified by magnetic negative isolation, whereas CD8+ TEMRA cells were enriched by FACS. Blood was collected in EDTA tubes and processed within 24 hours, with PBMCs isolated through density gradient centrifugation. PBMCs intended for TCR sequencing were frozen in liquid nitrogen and were later thawed in a 37 degrees C water bath. Purity of sorted or isolated CD4+, CD8+ and CD8+ TEMRA cells was at least 90%.

The full study reports these points: In patients with Susac syndrome, the CD4+ T cell repertoire showed no detectable clonal expansion. The study acknowledged that relatively few individuals were included in the TCR sequencing and HLA analysis.

RNA was extracted using the RNeasy kit, and roughly 0.5 to 1 microgram was reverse transcribed with random hexamers. The immunoSEQ multiplex PCR assay, covering 54 Vbeta and 13 Jbeta segments, was used to amplify TCR beta CDR3 regions. To correct PCR amplification bias, a synthetic template baseline was used for both primer optimization and computational correction. Regarding the original processing steps: Only productive sequences were kept, with reads annotated to V, D and J genes according to IMGT and analyzed in immunoSEQ Analyzer. Clonality was computed as one minus Shannon entropy normalized by log2 of the number of productive unique sequences. Public and private clones were assessed among the 100 most prevalent clones of each patient and control. A clone was defined as Susac-specific if it was absent from the healthy and MS cohorts, from some 1,100 published viral clones and from other ImmuneACCESS disease sequences. TCRdb redid the processing of the public reads, applying fastp at Q25 and MiXCR, and retained in-frame beta chains. One record per CDR3 amino acid sequence lists the most common genes and DNA. The V and J calls, along with clone size, are taken from TCRdb and not from the paper's own processing. The sample records approximately 210,000 distinct CDR3 sequences, about 95% of which are singletons. 0.15% to 0.2% of the sample is in the top ten clones.

Comments on this clonotype: Its antigen remains unidentified. No base qualities exist here, and no much larger clone lies one base off it.

Recombination joined TRBV5-8 with TRBJ1-2; the best D guess is TRBD1, with 5 bases matching. This clonotype was sampled from a human donor with Susac syndrome. Material: CD4+ T cells from PBMCs. The sequenced DNA is TGTGCCAGCAGCCCCAGGGTAACGGGCTATGGCTACACCTTC. The translation is CASSPRVTGYGYTF.